This T cell receptor (beta chain) appears in the sequencing data of a study of cytomegalovirus exposure and HLA in healthy donors. Remarks on this clone: Other DNA sequences in the same sample also yield this CDR3.

This CDR3 has 14 residues. Trimming cost V 1 base and J 1 base, with 8 bases left between them. Per the germline V gene, CDR1 is SGHRS and CDR2 is YFSETQ. Researchers ran the PCR with 60 Vbeta and 13 Jbeta primers. TCRdb's table, derived via immunoSEQ multiplex PCR, lists solely in-frame clones and lacks some. The data show 85,000 to 100,000 clones, approximately 70% seen once. V is TRBV5-1 and J is TRBJ1-1, with a tentative D call TRBD1 (6 bases). Sequencing used PBMCs. This receptor was obtained from a man in his fifties in good health and CMV-seronegative. CDR3 sequence: CASSLLTGNTEAFF. For the CDR3, the DNA is TGCGCCAGCAGCTTGCTGACAGGGAACACTGAAGCTTTCTTT.